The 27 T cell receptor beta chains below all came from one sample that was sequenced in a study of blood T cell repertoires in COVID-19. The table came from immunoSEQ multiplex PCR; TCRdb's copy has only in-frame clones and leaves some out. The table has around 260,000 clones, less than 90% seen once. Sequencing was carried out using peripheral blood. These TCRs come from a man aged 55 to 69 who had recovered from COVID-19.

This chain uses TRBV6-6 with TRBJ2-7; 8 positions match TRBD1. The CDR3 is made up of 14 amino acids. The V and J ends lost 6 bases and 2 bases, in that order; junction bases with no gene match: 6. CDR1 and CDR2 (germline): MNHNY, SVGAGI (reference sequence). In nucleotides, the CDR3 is TGTGCCAGCAGCCCGGACAGGGCCCCCTACGAGCAGTACTTC. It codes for CASSPDRAPYEQYF.

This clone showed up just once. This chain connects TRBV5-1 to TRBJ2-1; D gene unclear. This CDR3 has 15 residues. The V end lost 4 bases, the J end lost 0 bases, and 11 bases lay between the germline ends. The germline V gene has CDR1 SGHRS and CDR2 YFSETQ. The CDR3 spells CASSPENPSYNEQFF. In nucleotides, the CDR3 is TGCGCCAGCAGCCCGGAGAATCCCTCCTACAATGAGCAGTTCTTC.

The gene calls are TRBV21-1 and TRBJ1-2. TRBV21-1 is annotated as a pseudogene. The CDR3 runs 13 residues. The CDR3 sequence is CASSKDWRGGYTF. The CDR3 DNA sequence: TGTGCCAGCAGCAAAGATTGGAGGGGAGGCTACACCTTC.

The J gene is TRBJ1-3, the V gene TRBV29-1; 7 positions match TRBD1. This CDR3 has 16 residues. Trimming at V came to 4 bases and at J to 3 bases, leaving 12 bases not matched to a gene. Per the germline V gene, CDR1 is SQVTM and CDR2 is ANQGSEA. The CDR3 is CSVGGSTGTDGNTIYF. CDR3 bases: TGCAGCGTTGGGGGATCGACCGGGACAGATGGAAACACCATATATTTT.

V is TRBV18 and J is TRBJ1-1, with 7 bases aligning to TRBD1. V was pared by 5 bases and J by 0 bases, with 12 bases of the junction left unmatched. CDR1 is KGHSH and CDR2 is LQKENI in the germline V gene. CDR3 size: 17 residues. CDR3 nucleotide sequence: TGTGCCAGCTCAGTAAGGACAGGACCAATTATGAACACTGAAGCTTTCTTT. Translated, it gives CASSVRTGPIMNTEAFF. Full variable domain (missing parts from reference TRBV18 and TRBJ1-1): NAGVMQNPRHLVRRRGQEARLRCSPMKGHSHVYWYRQLPEEGLKFMVYLQKENIIDESGMPKERFSAEFPKEGPSILRIQQVVRGDSAAYFCASSVRTGPIMNTEAFFGQGTRLTVV.

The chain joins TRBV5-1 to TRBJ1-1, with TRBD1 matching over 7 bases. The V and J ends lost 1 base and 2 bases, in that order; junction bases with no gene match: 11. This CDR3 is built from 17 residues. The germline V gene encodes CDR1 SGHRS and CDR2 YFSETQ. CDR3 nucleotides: TGCGCCAGCAGCTTGACAGGGACAGTACAATTCAACACTGAAGCTTTCTTT. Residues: CASSLTGTVQFNTEAFF.

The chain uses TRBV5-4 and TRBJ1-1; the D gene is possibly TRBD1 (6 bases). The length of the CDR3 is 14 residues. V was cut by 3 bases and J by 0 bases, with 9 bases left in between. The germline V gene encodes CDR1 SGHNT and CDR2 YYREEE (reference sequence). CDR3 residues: CASSSQGLNTEAFF. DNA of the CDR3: TGTGCCAGCAGCTCACAGGGATTGAACACTGAAGCTTTCTTT.

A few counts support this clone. CDR3 region: CASSSPGQGLGGYTF. CDR3 sequence (DNA): TGTGCCAGCAGCTCTCCGGGACAGGGGTTGGGCGGCTACACCTTC. The gene calls are TRBV7-6 and TRBJ1-2; 10 bases are a match to TRBD1. From germline, CDR1 is SGHVS and CDR2 FNYEAQ. This CDR3 region has 15 residues. V lost 4 bases, J lost 8 bases, and 10 bases stayed unmatched.

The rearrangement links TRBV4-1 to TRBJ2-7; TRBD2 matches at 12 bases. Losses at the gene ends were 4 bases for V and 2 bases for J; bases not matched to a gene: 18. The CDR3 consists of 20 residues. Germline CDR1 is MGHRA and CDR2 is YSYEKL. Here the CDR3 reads CASSLSSGEVASGGAYEQYF. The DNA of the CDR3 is TGCGCCAGCAGCCTCTCGTCCGGGGAAGTAGCTAGCGGGGGGGCCTACGAGCAGTACTTC.

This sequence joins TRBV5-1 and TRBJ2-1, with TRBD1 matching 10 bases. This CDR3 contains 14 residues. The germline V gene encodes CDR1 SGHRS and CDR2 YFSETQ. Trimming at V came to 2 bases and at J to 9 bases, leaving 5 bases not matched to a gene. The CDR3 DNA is TGCGCCAGCAGCTTCCCGACAGGGGGCGGTGAGCAGTTCTTC. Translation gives CASSFPTGGGEQFF. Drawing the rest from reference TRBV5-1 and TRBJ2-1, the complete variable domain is KAGVTQTPRYLIKTRGQQVTLSCSPISGHRSVSWYQQTPGQGLQFLFEYFSETQRNKGNFPGRFSGRQFSNSRSEMNVSTLELGDSALYLCASSFPTGGGEQFFGPGTRLTVL.

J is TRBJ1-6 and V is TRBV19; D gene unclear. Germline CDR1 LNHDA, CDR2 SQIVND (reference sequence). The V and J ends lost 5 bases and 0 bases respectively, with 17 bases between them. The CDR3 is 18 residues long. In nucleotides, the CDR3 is TGTGCCAGTAGTTTTGGGCAGACTGGGAGCTCCTATAATTCACCCCTCCACTTT. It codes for CASSFGQTGSSYNSPLHF.

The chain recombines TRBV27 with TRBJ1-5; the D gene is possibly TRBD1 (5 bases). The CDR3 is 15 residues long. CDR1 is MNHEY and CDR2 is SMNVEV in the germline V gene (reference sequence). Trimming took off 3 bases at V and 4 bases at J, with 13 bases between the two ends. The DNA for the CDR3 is TGTGCCAGCAGTTTCAAGGGGATCGTTAATCAGCCCCAGCATTTT. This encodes CASSFKGIVNQPQHF.

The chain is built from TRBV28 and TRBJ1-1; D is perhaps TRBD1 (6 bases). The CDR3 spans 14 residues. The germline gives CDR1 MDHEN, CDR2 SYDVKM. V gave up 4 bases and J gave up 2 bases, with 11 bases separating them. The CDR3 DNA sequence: TGTGCCAGCAGTTACAACAGGGCTAACACTGAAGCTTTCTTT. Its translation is CASSYNRANTEAFF.

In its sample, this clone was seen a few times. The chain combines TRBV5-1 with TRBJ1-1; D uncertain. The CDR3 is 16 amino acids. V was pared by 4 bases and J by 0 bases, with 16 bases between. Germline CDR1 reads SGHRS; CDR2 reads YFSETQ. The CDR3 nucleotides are TGCGCCAGCAGCACGGCGGGGAGTACACTGAACACTGAAGCTTTCTTT. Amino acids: CASSTAGSTLNTEAFF.

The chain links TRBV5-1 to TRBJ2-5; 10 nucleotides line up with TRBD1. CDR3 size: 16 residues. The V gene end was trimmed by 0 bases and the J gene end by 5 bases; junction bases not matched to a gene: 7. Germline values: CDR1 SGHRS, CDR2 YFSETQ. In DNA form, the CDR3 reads TGCGCCAGCAGCTTGGCCGGGACAGGGGCCCGGGAGACCCAGTACTTC. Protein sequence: CASSLAGTGARETQYF.

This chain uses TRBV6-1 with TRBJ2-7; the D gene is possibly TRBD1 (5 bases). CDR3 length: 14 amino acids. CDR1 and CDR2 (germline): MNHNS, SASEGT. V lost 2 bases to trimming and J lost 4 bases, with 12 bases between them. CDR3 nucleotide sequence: TGTGCCAGCAGTGAATTATATTCAGGGTACGAGCAGTACTTC. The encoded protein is CASSELYSGYEQYF.

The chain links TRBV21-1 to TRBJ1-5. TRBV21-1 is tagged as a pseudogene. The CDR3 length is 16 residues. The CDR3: CASSYRENDTNQPQHF. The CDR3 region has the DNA TGTGCCAGCTCCTACCGGGAGAACGATACCAATCAGCCCCAGCATTTT.

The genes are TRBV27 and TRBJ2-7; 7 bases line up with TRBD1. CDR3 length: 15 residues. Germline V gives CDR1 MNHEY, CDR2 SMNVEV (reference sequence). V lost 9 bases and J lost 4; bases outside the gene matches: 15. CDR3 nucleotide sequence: TGTGCCAGGGACCCTGGGACAGCCTGGCTTTACGAGCAGTACTTC. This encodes CARDPGTAWLYEQYF.

The CDR3 nucleotides read TGTGCCAGCAGCCAAAAAGGGGTGTGGAACATTCAGTACTTC. It specifies CASSQKGVWNIQYF. This rearrangement joins TRBV4-2 to TRBJ2-4, with D perhaps TRBD1 (5 bases). The V end lost 2 bases, the J end lost 7 bases, and 12 bases lay between the germline ends. The CDR3 consists of 14 residues. Germline CDR1 LGHNA, CDR2 YNFKEQ.

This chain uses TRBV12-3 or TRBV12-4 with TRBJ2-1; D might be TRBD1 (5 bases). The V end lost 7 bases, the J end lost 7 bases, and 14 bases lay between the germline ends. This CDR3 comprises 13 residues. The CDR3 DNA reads TGTGCCAGCACCACACAGGTAGGGAATGAGCAGTTCTTC. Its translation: CASTTQVGNEQFF.

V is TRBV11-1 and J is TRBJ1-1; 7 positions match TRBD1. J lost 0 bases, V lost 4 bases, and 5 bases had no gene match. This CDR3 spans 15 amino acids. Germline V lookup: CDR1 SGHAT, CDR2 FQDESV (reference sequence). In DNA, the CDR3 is TGTGCCAGCAGCTCAACGGGACAGATGAACACTGAAGCTTTCTTT. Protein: CASSSTGQMNTEAFF.

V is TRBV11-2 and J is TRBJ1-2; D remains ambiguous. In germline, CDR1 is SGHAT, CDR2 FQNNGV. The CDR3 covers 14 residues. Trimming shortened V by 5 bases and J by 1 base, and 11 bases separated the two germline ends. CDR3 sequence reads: CASSPRGVNYGYTF. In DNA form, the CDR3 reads TGTGCCAGCAGCCCTCGGGGAGTTAACTATGGCTACACCTTC. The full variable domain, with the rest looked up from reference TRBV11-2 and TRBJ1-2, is EAGVAQSPRYKIIEKRQSVAFWCNPISGHATLYWYQQILGQGPKLLIQFQNNGVVDDSQLPKDRFSAERLKGVDSTLKIQPAKLEDSAVYLCASSPRGVNYGYTFGSGTRLTVV.

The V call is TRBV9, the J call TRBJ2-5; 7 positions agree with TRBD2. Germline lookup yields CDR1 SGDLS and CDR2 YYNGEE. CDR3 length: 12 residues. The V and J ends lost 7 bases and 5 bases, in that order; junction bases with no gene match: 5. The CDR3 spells CASGLGEETQYF. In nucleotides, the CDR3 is TGTGCCAGCGGACTAGGCGAGGAGACCCAGTACTTC.

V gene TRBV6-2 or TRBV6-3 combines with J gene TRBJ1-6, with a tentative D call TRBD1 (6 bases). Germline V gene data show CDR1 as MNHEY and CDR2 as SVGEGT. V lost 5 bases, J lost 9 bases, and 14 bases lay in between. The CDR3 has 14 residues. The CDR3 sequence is CASSPTGGPSPLHF. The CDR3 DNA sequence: TGTGCCAGCAGTCCGACAGGCGGCCCTTCACCCCTCCACTTT.

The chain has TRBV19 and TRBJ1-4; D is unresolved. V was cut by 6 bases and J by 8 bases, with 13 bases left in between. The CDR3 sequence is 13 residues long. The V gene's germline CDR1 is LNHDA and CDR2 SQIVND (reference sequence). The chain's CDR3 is CASSDTRREKLFF. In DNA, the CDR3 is TGTGCCAGTAGCGACACGAGGAGGGAAAAACTGTTTTTT.

CDR3 sequence (DNA): TGTGCCAGCGGGGCGACAGATAACTATGGCTACACCTTC. It translates to CASGATDNYGYTF. The chain recombines TRBV9 with TRBJ1-2, with TRBD1 as a possible D gene (5 bases). Deletions cut 7 bases from V and 1 base from J, with 11 bases between. The CDR3 sequence is 13 residues long. Germline CDR1 and CDR2: SGDLS and YYNGEE.

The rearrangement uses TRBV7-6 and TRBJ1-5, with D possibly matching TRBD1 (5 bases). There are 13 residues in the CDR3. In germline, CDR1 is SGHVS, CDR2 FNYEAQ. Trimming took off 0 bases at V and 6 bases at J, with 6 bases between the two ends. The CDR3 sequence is CASSLAGPQPQHF. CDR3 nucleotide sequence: TGTGCCAGCAGCTTAGCGGGGCCTCAGCCCCAGCATTTT.